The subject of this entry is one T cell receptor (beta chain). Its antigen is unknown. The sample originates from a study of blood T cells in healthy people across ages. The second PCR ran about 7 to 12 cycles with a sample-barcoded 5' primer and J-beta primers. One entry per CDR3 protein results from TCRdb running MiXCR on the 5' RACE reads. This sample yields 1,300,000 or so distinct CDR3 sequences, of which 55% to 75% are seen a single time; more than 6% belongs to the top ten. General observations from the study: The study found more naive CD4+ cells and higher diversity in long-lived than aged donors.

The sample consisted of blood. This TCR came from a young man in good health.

The chain's CDR3 is CSVHGGASLGETQYF. CDR3 nucleotides: TGCAGCGTTCATGGGGGGGCTTCTTTAGGAGAGACCCAGTACTTC. The chain carries TRBV29-1 and TRBJ2-7; D might be TRBD2 (7 bases). The end of the DNA fits TRBJ2-5 better, so the J call may be wrong. The CDR3 contains 15 residues. CDR1 SQVTM and CDR2 ANQGSEA come from the germline V gene.